This T cell receptor (beta chain) appears in the sequencing data of a study of identical twins. From the 5' RACE reads, TCRdb called clonotypes with MiXCR, one entry per CDR3 protein. The data hold 150,000 or so distinct CDR3 sequences, with roughly 3.2% observed a single time. This clonotype was counted many times. This clonotype was obtained from a man aged 18 to 35 in good health. The sample comprised memory T cells sorted from blood.

CDR3 bases: TGTGCCAGCAGCGGGGAGGACAGAGGGTCCGAAGCTTTCTTT. Protein product: CASSGEDRGSEAFF. The chain carries TRBV7-2 and TRBJ1-1; TRBD1 is a possible D gene (6 bases). The germline gives CDR1 SGHTA, CDR2 FQGNSA. The CDR3 is 14 residues long. Trimming stripped 5 bases from V and 8 bases from J, with 18 bases between.